Below, one T cell receptor beta chain is given with its context. The sample comes from a study of Ad26.COV2.S vaccination and SARS-CoV-2 variants. The table came from immunoSEQ multiplex PCR; TCRdb's copy has only in-frame clones and leaves some out. The sample has roughly 500,000 clones, 75% to 90% seen once. Specified treatment: 19 received Ad26.COV2.S at low or high dose, single or two shots; a few received placebo; per-sample allocation not given. The investigators took samples on day 63 after the first vaccine or placebo injection. Expression of Wuhan-strain SARS-CoV-2 spike came from the Ad26 vector that formed the vaccine. The CDR3 runs to 12 residues. The J segment lost 14 bases and the V segment lost 3 bases, leaving 9 bases of the junction unmatched.

Here the sequenced sample was peripheral blood, taken in a trial of Ad26.COV2.S vaccine versus placebo. This chain uses TRBV12-3 or TRBV12-4 with TRBJ1-1; the match to TRBD1 covers 7 bases. The TCR comes from a person aged 18-60 years who received the Ad26.COV2.S COVID-19 vaccine or a placebo. The CDR3 loop is CASSLIGTASFF. CDR3 coding DNA: TGTGCCAGCAGTTTGATTGGGACAGCCTCCTTCTTT.